The 19 T cell receptor beta chains listed next were all sequenced from one sample in a study of blood T cells in healthy people across ages (dated by TCRdb to the mid-2010s). Libraries were built with 5' RACE. The run used an Illumina HiSeq 2500. A second about 7 to 11 cycle PCR used a sample-barcoded 5' primer and a J-beta primer mix. The raw public reads went through TCRdb reprocessing: fastp at Q25, MiXCR clone calling, in-frame beta chains kept. Every distinct CDR3 protein forms one entry, paired with its most common genes and DNA. The sample has 1.5 million to 2 million distinct CDR3 sequences on record, 28% of them singletons. The leading ten clones occupy over 7% of the sample. What was sequenced was blood. These receptors originate from a woman in her twenties or thirties in good health.

This sequence joins TRBV21-1 and TRBJ1-3; TRBD1 was called by the table and not checked on the DNA. TRBV21-1 is annotated as a pseudogene. The CDR3 is made up of 17 amino acids. The CDR3 region has the DNA TGTGCCAGCAGCAAAGAAGGGACAGCCGAGGATGGAAACACCATATATTTT. Protein product: CASSKEGTAEDGNTIYF.

Remarks on this clonotype: A single base separates this from a much larger clone, so it may be a read error. This chain joins TRBV12-3 or TRBV12-4 and TRBJ2-1, with D possibly TRBD2 on 7 matching bases. This CDR3 has 13 residues. V dropped 7 bases and J dropped 5 bases, with 12 bases sitting between them. The CDR3 loop is CASNGGLHNEQFF. For the CDR3, the DNA is TGTGCCAGCAACGGGGGGCTCCACAATGAGCAGTTCTTC.

This sequence joins TRBV20-1 and TRBJ1-5, with 7 bases identical to TRBD1. Germline V CDR1 and CDR2: DFQATT, SNEGSKA (reference sequence). The CDR3 spans 13 residues. After removal of 2 bases from V and 6 bases from J, the junction contained 4 bases not matched to a gene. CDR3 region: CSARTGEAQPQHF. The CDR3 DNA is TGCAGTGCTAGAACAGGGGAGGCTCAGCCCCAGCATTTT.

This clonotype showed up many times. This rearrangement joins TRBV15 to TRBJ1-2; D is unresolved. Germline lookup yields CDR1 LNHNV and CDR2 YYDKDF (reference sequence). The CDR3 covers 12 residues. Between the trimmed V and J ends, which lost 1 base and 8 bases, there was a span of 8 bases. CDR3 sequence (DNA): TGTGCCACCAGCAGAGGTGGAGAAGGCTACACCTTC. Its translation is CATSRGGEGYTF.

CDR3 protein: CAWNPGRAPAGYTF. Here the CDR3 DNA reads TGTGCCTGGAATCCCGGGAGAGCTCCCGCCGGCTACACCTTC. The V call is TRBV30, the J call TRBJ1-2, with no clear D. Between the trimmed V and J ends, which lost 4 bases and 8 bases, there was a span of 20 bases. CDR3 size: 14 residues. Germline V gene data show CDR1 as GTSNPN and CDR2 as SVGIG (reference sequence). Based on the CDR3 plus reference TRBV30 and TRBJ1-2, the full variable domain is SQTIHQWPATLVQPVGSPLSLECTVEGTSNPNLYWYRQAAGRGLQLLFYSVGIGQISSEVPQNLSASRPQDRQFILSSKKLLLSDSGFYLCAWNPGRAPAGYTFGSGTRLTVV.

This clonotype was counted ten times or more. The chain recombines TRBV20-1 with TRBJ2-3; D gene unclear. In germline, CDR1 is DFQATT, CDR2 SNEGSKA (reference sequence). This CDR3 is 12 amino acids long. The V gene lost 1 base and the J gene lost 0 bases, with 2 bases spanning the gap. The CDR3 coding sequence is TGCAGTGCTAGAGGTAGCACAGATACGCAGTATTTT. It encodes CSARGSTDTQYF.

On this clonotype itself: A much more abundant neighbour one base away suggests this may be a read error. This rearrangement joins TRBV6-2 or TRBV6-3 to TRBJ1-2; D uncertain. Germline values: CDR1 MNHEY, CDR2 SVGEGT. Trimming removed 2 bases from V and 6 bases from J, with 16 bases in between. This CDR3 region has 15 residues. The CDR3 DNA reads as TGTGCCAGCAGTTACCGACTTCAAAGGCGAGATGGCTACACCTTC. Translated, it gives CASSYRLQRRDGYTF.

The CDR3 DNA follows: TGTGCCAGCAGCTATGGGGGCAGGGGGAACGAGCAGTACTTC. This sequence encodes CASSYGGRGNEQYF. V gene TRBV7-2 combines with J gene TRBJ2-7; 7 positions agree with TRBD1. The length of the CDR3 is 14 residues. J lost 5 bases, V lost 4 bases, and 8 bases had no gene match. Germline V gene lookup returns CDR1 SGHTA and CDR2 FQGNSA. The full variable domain, its missing parts supplied by reference TRBV7-2 and TRBJ2-7, is GAGVSQSPSNKVTEKGKDVELRCDPISGHTALYWYRQSLGQGLEFLIYFQGNSAPDKSGLPSDRFSAERTGGSVSTLTIQRTQQEDSAVYLCASSYGGRGNEQYFGPGTRLTVT.

The gene calls are TRBV12-3 or TRBV12-4 and TRBJ1-2, with 7 bases that match TRBD1. J gave up 4 bases and V 8 bases, and 1 base lay outside the gene matches. The CDR3 consists of 11 residues. For the CDR3, the DNA is TGTGCCAGCCCAGGGGGCTATGGCTACACCTTC. Its translation is CASPGGYGYTF.

Note on this clonotype: One base away lies a much larger clone, so this may be a sequencing read error. V is TRBV4-3 and J is TRBJ2-1; D assignment may be TRBD1 or TRBD2 (5 bases each). Germline CDR1 and CDR2: LGHNA and YSLEER. The CDR3 is made up of 18 amino acids. The V end lost 1 base, the J end lost 5 bases, and 21 bases lay between the germline ends. The CDR3 DNA sequence: TGCGCCAGCAGCCAAGGAGTGGGGGTGGGCAGCCGTAACAATGAGCAGTTCTTC. Its protein product is CASSQGVGVGSRNNEQFF.

V and J are TRBV20-1 and TRBJ1-2; D possibly corresponds to TRBD1 (5 bases). The CDR3 runs 13 residues. Germline CDR1 and CDR2: DFQATT and SNEGSKA (reference sequence). V was clipped by 5 bases and J by 8 bases, with 18 bases between them. The CDR3, as DNA: TGCAGTGCTCCACGGGTCGGGGGGGAGGGCTACACCTTC. It yields the protein CSAPRVGGEGYTF.

The chain joins TRBV4-3 to TRBJ2-1; TRBD2 agrees at 9 bases. The DNA end lines up better with TRBJ2-7; the J call may be wrong. The CDR3 has 16 residues. The germline gives CDR1 LGHNA, CDR2 YSLEER. DNA for the CDR3: TGCGCCAGCAGCCAAGAAGGGCTAGCGGGATACAATGAGCAGTACTTC. It is translated as CASSQEGLAGYNEQYF.

The chain couples TRBV30 to TRBJ2-1; 12 nucleotides match TRBD2. The CDR3 extends over 14 amino acids. The ends lost 0 bases at V and 10 bases at J; junction bases unmatched: 4. Germline values: CDR1 GTSNPN, CDR2 SVGIG (reference sequence). In DNA, the CDR3 is TGTGCCTGGAGTGTACTAGCGGGGGGCGAGGAGCAGTTCTTC. Translating it yields CAWSVLAGGEEQFF.

There are many counts of this clonotype. V is TRBV4-3 and J is TRBJ2-7; D possibly corresponds to TRBD1 (6 bases). The CDR3 contains 15 residues. Between the trimmed V and J ends, which lost 4 bases and 4 bases, there was a span of 17 bases. The germline CDR1 and CDR2 sequences are LGHNA and YSLEER. CDR3 in amino acids: CASSPRGTRGYEQYF. CDR3 nucleotide sequence: TGCGCCAGCAGCCCAAGGGGGACGAGGGGGTACGAGCAGTACTTC.

This clonotype was observed a handful of times. This clone may be a read error of a much larger clone one base away. The J gene is TRBJ2-7, the V gene TRBV2; D unresolved. This CDR3 region has 11 residues. Germline V gives CDR1 SNHLY, CDR2 FYNNEI. V was pared by 7 bases and J by 3 bases, with 7 bases between. CDR3 DNA: TGTGCCAGCACCGACCGCTACGAGCAGTACTTC. This sequence encodes CASTDRYEQYF.

This clonotype was picked up a small number of times. This rearrangement joins TRBV7-6 to TRBJ2-5, with D perhaps assigned TRBD1 or TRBD2 (5 bases each). The CDR3 extends over 16 amino acids. With 1 base removed from V and 1 base from J, the gap between germline ends came to 13 bases. Germline values: CDR1 SGHVS, CDR2 FNYEAQ. Written as DNA, the CDR3 is TGTGCCAGCAGCTTAGGTGGTGGGGGTTTCCAAGAGACCCAGTACTTC. Protein: CASSLGGGGFQETQYF.

This clonotype was counted a single time. The CDR3 carries no conserved terminal phenylalanine or tryptophan, so it likely arises from a read error. The limits of the CDR3 on the DNA are not certain, so only TCRdb's listed CDR3 is given. V and J are TRBV12-3 or TRBV12-4 and TRBJ2-3. The CDR3 extends over 14 residues, inclusive of both ends. CDR3 residues: CASSLSLGADTEYS.

The chain combines TRBV20-1 with TRBJ1-1, with D perhaps matching TRBD1 (5 bases). V was cut by 1 base and J by 0 bases, with 9 bases left in between. The germline CDR1 and CDR2 sequences are DFQATT and SNEGSKA (reference sequence). The length of the CDR3 is 14 residues. The CDR3 protein is CSARVVGVNTEAFF. CDR3 in DNA: TGCAGTGCTAGAGTCGTGGGGGTGAACACTGAAGCTTTCTTT.

The chain links TRBV6-1 to TRBJ1-2, with a weak D call TRBD1 (6 bases). Germline V lookup: CDR1 MNHNS, CDR2 SASEGT. The CDR3 is made up of 13 amino acids. With 3 bases removed from V and 4 bases from J, the gap between germline ends came to 9 bases. CDR3 nucleotides: TGTGCCAGCAGTGATAAACAGGGCTATGGCTACACCTTC. It codes for CASSDKQGYGYTF.